This T cell receptor (beta chain) came from a study of identical twins. TCRdb used MiXCR to reprocess the 5' RACE reads, holding one entry per CDR3 protein. The profile shows approximately 500,000 distinct CDR3 sequences, 20% to 25% of them singletons. Deletions cut 2 bases from V and 8 bases from J, with 9 bases between. This CDR3 spans 13 amino acids. CDR1 and CDR2 (germline): MNHEY, SVGAGI. The sample was also linked to a second study, of T cells expressing NK-cell markers. That source notes: The contribution of dominant NKG2C+ clonotypes to CD8+ T cells in several donors was roughly 1.0-7.5%.

This TCR derives from a woman aged 18-29 years in good health. The V and J genes are TRBV6-5 and TRBJ1-4; D not certain. Sequencing used CD4+ T cells sorted from blood. CDR3: CASSYTDQEKLFF. CDR3 DNA sequence: TGTGCCAGCAGTTACACCGATCAAGAAAAACTGTTTTTT.